The sequence of this T cell receptor (beta chain) was determined in a study of metastatic and nonmetastatic thyroid tumors. Study-wide background: Comparison of repertoires was carried out across blood and tumor or nodule tissue from malignant and benign thyroid patients.

Each patient went into thyroid surgery without having received any treatment. V was shortened by 0 bases and J by 4 bases, with 13 bases between the two germline ends. This CDR3 comprises 15 residues. The germline gives CDR1 SGHRS, CDR2 YFSETQ. Authors' methods: Clinicopathological groups supplied CDR3 differences that were used to build a distant-metastasis classifier for papillary thyroid cancer. TCRdb re-called the PCR reads through MiXCR. For this entry, the V and J calls and clone size follow TCRdb and not the study's own pipeline. The sample consists of 15,000 to 20,000 clones, 30% to 40% of them appearing once.

Sequenced material: tumor tissue. This clonotype was sampled from a male donor with papillary thyroid cancer or a benign thyroid nodule (not recorded which). Some clones in this sample may be carry-over from other donors' samples. V is TRBV5-1 and J is TRBJ1-2; D unresolved. The chain's CDR3 is CASSLDGRNVYGYTF. The DNA for the CDR3 is TGCGCCAGCAGCTTGGATGGCCGAAACGTCTATGGCTACACCTTC.